This TCR beta chain was profiled in a study of shared clonotypes between healthy human individuals. Background on the study: Each donor contributed plates that comprised three CD4 naive, three CD4 memory, two CD8 naive and one CD8 memory.

CD45RO-negative, CCR7-selected cells formed the naive CD8 fraction, which excluded terminally differentiated effector memory CD45RA+ cells. Study-wide results and caveats: It was observed that roughly 5.5% of naive CD4 clonotypes were shared across a handful of donors. Generation probabilities were higher for clonotypes shared across all four sorted-subset donors than for unshared ones.

Deep was the level at which the assay was run. Clones were sequenced by immunoSEQ multiplex PCR, and TCRdb holds only the in-frame ones, with some missing. The table records roughly 2.1 million clones, 93% of them present only once. On this clone: What it binds is not known.

With 8 bases removed from V and 6 bases from J, the gap between germline ends came to 14 bases. CDR3 length: 13 residues. Germline-derived CDR1 and CDR2 are MNHEY and SMNVEV (reference sequence). Sequencing was done on a sample of naive CD8+ T cells from PBMCs. This sequence was found in a young man in good health. Some clones in this sample may be carry-over from other donors' samples. The chain has TRBV27 and TRBJ1-5, with unresolved D. The CDR3 nucleotides read TGTGCCAGCGACCCTTTGAGGTGTCAGCCCCAGCATTTT. This sequence encodes CASDPLRCQPQHF.